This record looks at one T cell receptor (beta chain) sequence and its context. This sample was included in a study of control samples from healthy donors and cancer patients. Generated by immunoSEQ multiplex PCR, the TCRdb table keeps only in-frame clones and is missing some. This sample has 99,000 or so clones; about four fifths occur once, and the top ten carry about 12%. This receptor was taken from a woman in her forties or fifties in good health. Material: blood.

The chain's CDR3 is CASIPLAGGPMAQYF. CDR3 in DNA: TGTGCCAGCATCCCACTAGCGGGAGGGCCGATGGCCCAGTACTTC. The rearrangement links TRBV5-5 to TRBJ2-5; 13 bases are a match to TRBD2. The CDR3 runs to 15 residues. V trimming: 6 bases; J trimming: 9 bases; junction bases outside the gene matches: 11. Germline CDR1 is SGHKS and CDR2 is YYEKEE (reference sequence). The whole variable domain, remainder taken from reference TRBV5-5 and TRBJ2-5, is DAGVTQSPTHLIKTRGQQVTLRCSPISGHKSVSWYQQVLGQGPQFIFQYYEKEERGRGNFPDRFSARQFPNYSSELNVNALLLGDSALYLCASIPLAGGPMAQYFGPGTRLLVL.